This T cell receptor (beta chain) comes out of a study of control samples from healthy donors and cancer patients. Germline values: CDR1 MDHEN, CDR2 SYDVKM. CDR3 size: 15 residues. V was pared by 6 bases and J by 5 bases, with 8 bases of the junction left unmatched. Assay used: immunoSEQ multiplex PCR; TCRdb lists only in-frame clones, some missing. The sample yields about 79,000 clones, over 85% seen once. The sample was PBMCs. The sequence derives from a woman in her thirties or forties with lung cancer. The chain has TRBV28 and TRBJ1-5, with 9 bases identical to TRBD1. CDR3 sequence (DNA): TGTGCCAGCAGACGACCGGGACAGGGATATCAGCCCCAGCATTTT. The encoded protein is CASRRPGQGYQPQHF. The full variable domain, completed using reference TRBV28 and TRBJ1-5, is DVKVTQSSRYLVKRTGEKVFLECVQDMDHENMFWYRQDPGLGLRLIYFSYDVKMKEKGDIPEGYSVSREKKERFSLILESASTNQTSMYLCASRRPGQGYQPQHFGDGTRLSIL.